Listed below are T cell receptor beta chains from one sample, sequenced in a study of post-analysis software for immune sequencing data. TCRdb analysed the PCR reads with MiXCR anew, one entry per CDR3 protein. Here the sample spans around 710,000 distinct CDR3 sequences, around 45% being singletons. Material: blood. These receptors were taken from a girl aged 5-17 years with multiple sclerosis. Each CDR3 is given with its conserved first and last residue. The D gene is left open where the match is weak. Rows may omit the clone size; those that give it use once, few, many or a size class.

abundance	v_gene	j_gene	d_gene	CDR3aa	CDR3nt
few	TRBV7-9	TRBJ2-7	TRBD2	CASSTTLADEQYF	TGTGCCAGCAGCACCACGCTAGCGGACGAGCAGTACTTC
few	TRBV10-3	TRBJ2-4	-	CAISESRADDTKNIQYF	TGTGCCATCAGTGAGTCTCGAGCGGACGATACCAAAAACATTCAGTACTTC
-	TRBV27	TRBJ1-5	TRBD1	CASSLRQGGQPQHF	TGTGCCAGCAGTTTGCGACAGGGTGGACAGCCCCAGCATTTT
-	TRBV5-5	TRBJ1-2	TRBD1	CASSAVTGGAYYGYTF	TGTGCCAGCAGCGCCGTGACAGGGGGCGCATATTATGGCTACACCTTC
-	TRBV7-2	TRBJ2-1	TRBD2	CANRVAGSYNEQFF	TGTGCCAACAGGGTAGCGGGGTCCTACAATGAGCAGTTCTTC
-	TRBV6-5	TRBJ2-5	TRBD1	CASRPDRAGETQYF	TGTGCCAGCAGACCAGACAGGGCCGGGGAGACCCAGTACTTC
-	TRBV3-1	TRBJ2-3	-	CASSQPKLGGHTDTQYF	TGTGCCAGCAGCCAACCTAAACTGGGAGGTCACACAGATACGCAGTATTTT
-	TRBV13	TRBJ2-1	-	CASSLAGEAAHNEQFF	TGTGCCAGCAGCTTAGCGGGGGAGGCTGCCCACAATGAGCAGTTCTTC
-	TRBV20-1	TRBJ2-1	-	CSVSQGAYNEQFF	TGCAGTGTCTCCCAGGGTGCCTACAATGAGCAGTTCTTC
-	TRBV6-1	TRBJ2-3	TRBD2	CASSAGLAGDIDTQYF	TGTGCCAGCAGTGCCGGACTAGCGGGAGATATAGATACGCAGTATTTT
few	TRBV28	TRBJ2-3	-	CASGFADIAQYF	TGTGCCAGCGGCTTCGCTGATATTGCGCAGTATTTT
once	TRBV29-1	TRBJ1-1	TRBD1	CSGATGGNTEAFF	TGCAGCGGTGCGACAGGGGGTAACACTGAAGCTTTCTTT
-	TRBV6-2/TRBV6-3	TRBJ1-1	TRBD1	CASSYPYRGQNTEAFF	TGTGCCAGCAGTTACCCTTACAGGGGACAGAACACTGAAGCTTTCTTT
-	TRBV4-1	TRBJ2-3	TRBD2	CASSPASGLGDTQYF	TGCGCCAGCAGCCCTGCTAGCGGCCTCGGGGATACGCAGTATTTT
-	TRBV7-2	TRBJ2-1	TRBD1	CASSIGTGQGNEQFF	TGTGCCAGCAGCATCGGGACAGGCCAGGGTAATGAGCAGTTCTTC
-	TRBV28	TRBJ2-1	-	CASSVPTPHGYNEQFF	TGTGCCAGCAGTGTCCCGACTCCCCACGGCTACAATGAGCAGTTCTTC
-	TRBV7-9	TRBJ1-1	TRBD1	CASSPPTGYEAEAFF	TGTGCCAGCAGCCCGCCGACAGGGTATGAGGCTGAAGCTTTCTTT
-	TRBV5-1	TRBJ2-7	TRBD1	CASSWGQGSYEQYF	TGCGCCAGCAGCTGGGGACAGGGCTCCTACGAGCAGTACTTC
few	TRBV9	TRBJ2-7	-	CASSVGGSHEQYF	TGTGCCAGCAGCGTAGGCGGGTCTCACGAGCAGTACTTC
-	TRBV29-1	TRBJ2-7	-	CSAVTTTYEQYF	TGCAGCGCAGTAACTACGACCTACGAGCAGTACTTC
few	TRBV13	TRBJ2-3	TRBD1	CASRKGGGPSSTDTQYF	TGTGCCAGCAGGAAAGGGGGCGGACCCTCTAGCACAGATACGCAGTATTTT
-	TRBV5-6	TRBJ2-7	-	CASSLATQTPYEQYF	TGTGCCAGCAGCTTGGCTACTCAGACTCCCTACGAGCAGTACTTC
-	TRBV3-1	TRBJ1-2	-	CASSQGRGASGYTF	TGTGCCAGCAGCCAAGGTCGGGGGGCGTCTGGCTACACCTTC
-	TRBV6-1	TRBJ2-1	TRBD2	CASSLSYGTSITDEQFF	TGTGCCAGCAGCCTTTCATATGGGACTAGCATAACGGATGAGCAGTTCTTC
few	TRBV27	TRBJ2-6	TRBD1	CASSDTGQGSSGANVLTF	TGTGCCAGCAGTGACACCGGACAGGGGAGTTCCGGGGCCAACGTCCTGACTTTC
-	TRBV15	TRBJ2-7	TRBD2	CATSRVASGVSYEQYF	TGTGCCACCAGCAGAGTAGCTAGCGGGGTCTCCTACGAGCAGTACTTC
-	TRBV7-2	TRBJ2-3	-	CASSLVAGNTDTQYF	TGTGCCAGCAGCTTAGTGGCAGGAAACACAGATACGCAGTATTTT
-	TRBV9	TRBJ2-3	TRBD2	CASSVRSSGGATQYF	TGTGCCAGCAGCGTAAGATCTAGCGGGGGAGCTACGCAGTATTTT
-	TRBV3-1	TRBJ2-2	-	CASSQRLPGELFF	TGTGCCAGCAGCCAGCGACTACCTGGGGAGCTGTTTTTT
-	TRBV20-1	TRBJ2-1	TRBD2	CSARVSGSNEQFF	TGCAGTGCTAGAGTTAGCGGGAGTAATGAGCAGTTCTTC
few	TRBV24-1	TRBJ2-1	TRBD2	CATSERLAAVNEQFF	TGTGCCACCAGTGAACGACTAGCGGCAGTCAATGAGCAGTTCTTC
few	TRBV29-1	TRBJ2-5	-	CSVGAGWWETQYF	TGCAGCGTCGGGGCAGGATGGTGGGAGACCCAGTACTTC